This T cell receptor beta chain was sequenced for a study of T cells in Graves' hyperthyroidism and ophthalmopathy. TCR beta CDR3 regions were amplified from RNA transcripts. HTBI primers were employed in a first-round RT-PCR of the TCR CDR3. Via MiXCR, TCRdb re-called the multiplex PCR reads, giving one row per CDR3 protein. Of about 400,000 distinct CDR3 sequences in the sample, more than 13% were seen once. The CDR3 is 16 residues long. V shed 9 bases and J shed 5 bases, with 22 bases lying between them. Germline V gene lookup returns CDR1 SNHLY and CDR2 FYNNEI. This clonotype was detected only a few times.

The genes are TRBV2 and TRBJ2-2, with D perhaps being TRBD1 or TRBD2 (5 bases each). This receptor was obtained from a woman in her twenties or thirties with Graves' hyperthyroidism. The source material was blood. CDR3: CARMGSGTHGTGELFF. In nucleotides, the CDR3 is TGTGCCAGGATGGGATCCGGGACCCATGGAACCGGGGAGCTGTTTTTT.